These 23 T cell receptor beta chains originate from one sample sequenced in a study of cytomegalovirus exposure and HLA in healthy donors. Both 60 Vbeta primers and 13 Jbeta primers went into the PCR. Measured with immunoSEQ multiplex PCR; TCRdb has only the in-frame clones, and not every one. The table lists some 91,000 clones, around nine tenths of them singletons. Sequences were obtained from PBMCs. The receptors were sampled from a man between 25 and 39 years old in good health and CMV-seropositive.

V and J are TRBV27 and TRBJ2-1; 8 positions match TRBD2. J gave up 4 bases and V 7 bases, and 6 bases lay outside the gene matches. Per the germline V gene, CDR1 is MNHEY and CDR2 is SMNVEV (reference sequence). This CDR3 comprises 14 residues. CDR3 DNA: TGTGCCAGCACAGCAGCGGGAGTATACAATGAGCAGTTCTTC. Translated, it gives CASTAAGVYNEQFF.

The J gene is TRBJ1-5, the V gene TRBV5-1; 7 nucleotides agree with TRBD1. Germline V CDR1 and CDR2: SGHRS, YFSETQ. This CDR3 is built from 15 residues. V dropped 4 bases and J dropped 4; count of bases not matched to a gene: 8. The CDR3: CASSPTGQTNQPQHF. The CDR3 DNA reads TGCGCCAGCAGCCCCACGGGACAGACAAATCAGCCCCAGCATTTT.

V and J are TRBV23-1 and TRBJ2-7; 9 bases line up with TRBD2. TRBV23-1 is reported as an ORF; its role is uncertain. The J segment lost 3 bases and the V segment lost 7 bases, leaving 10 bases of the junction unmatched. CDR3 size: 15 residues. The CDR3 region is CASTHRTSEDYEQYF. The CDR3 DNA follows: TGCGCCAGCACCCACAGGACTAGCGAGGACTACGAGCAGTACTTC.

The chain uses TRBV4-1 and TRBJ2-5; possibly TRBD2 for D (6 bases). V was pared by 7 bases and J by 0 bases, with 21 bases between. The CDR3 extends over 17 amino acids. Germline CDR1 MGHRA, CDR2 YSYEKL. This CDR3 reads CASNKLPGERYQETQYF. CDR3 bases: TGCGCCAGCAATAAACTCCCGGGGGAACGGTACCAAGAGACCCAGTACTTC.

V is TRBV30 and J is TRBJ1-1; D remains ambiguous. The CDR3 loop spans 14 amino acids. Germline-derived CDR1 and CDR2 are GTSNPN and SVGIG (reference sequence). The V gene lost 3 bases and the J gene lost 0 bases, with 11 bases spanning the gap. The CDR3 bases are TGTGCCTGGAGAAAGATACACATGAACACTGAAGCTTTCTTT. Translated: CAWRKIHMNTEAFF.

This clone was counted between two and nine times. The J gene is TRBJ2-7, the V gene TRBV6-1; 10 nucleotides match TRBD2. Germline values: CDR1 MNHNS, CDR2 SASEGT. This CDR3 is 15 amino acids long. Germline trimming cut 3 bases from V and 4 bases from J; bases unmatched to any gene: 6. The CDR3 spells CASSEVLAGGYEQYF. The CDR3 nucleotides are TGTGCCAGCAGTGAGGTATTAGCGGGAGGTTACGAGCAGTACTTC.

V gene TRBV28 combines with J gene TRBJ1-1; TRBD1 aligns across 8 bases. Per the germline V gene, CDR1 is MDHEN and CDR2 is SYDVKM. Trimming at V came to 6 bases and at J to 4 bases, leaving 7 bases not matched to a gene. The CDR3 length is 14 residues. The CDR3 DNA reads TGTGCCAGCAGGCAGGGGGCGCGGAGCACTGAAGCTTTCTTT. Translated, it gives CASRQGARSTEAFF.

This clone was seen more than once but under ten times. The genes are TRBV6-5 and TRBJ1-3; D is uncertain. Trimming took off 0 bases at V and 3 bases at J, with 6 bases between the two ends. The CDR3 loop spans 14 amino acids. Germline V gene data show CDR1 as MNHEY and CDR2 as SVGAGI. CDR3 in amino acids: CASSYSADGNTIYF. The CDR3 region has the DNA TGTGCCAGCAGTTACTCGGCAGATGGAAACACCATATATTTT.

In its sample, this clone was seen once. The CDR3 reads CASAPGDRNSYEQYF. The CDR3 coding sequence is TGTGCCAGCGCTCCGGGGGACAGGAACTCCTACGAGCAGTACTTC. This chain uses TRBV27 with TRBJ2-7, with 8 nucleotides matching TRBD1. CDR3 length: 15 residues. V shed 8 bases and J 0 bases; nucleotides not matched to a gene: 9. Germline CDR1 is MNHEY and CDR2 is SMNVEV (reference sequence).

The gene calls are TRBV2 and TRBJ1-2; D call uncertain. The V and J ends lost 8 bases and 4 bases respectively, with 14 bases between them. This CDR3 comprises 13 residues. Germline V gene lookup returns CDR1 SNHLY and CDR2 FYNNEI. CDR3 sequence (DNA): TGTGCCAGCGAGAGAAATATTCTCTATGGCTACACCTTC. This gives the protein CASERNILYGYTF.

V is TRBV28 and J is TRBJ1-5, with 8 bases that match TRBD1. The trim removed 6 bases at V and 7 bases at J, leaving 11 bases unmatched. The CDR3 is 15 amino acids. CDR1 MDHEN and CDR2 SYDVKM come from the germline V gene. The chain's CDR3 is CASRPDRAFRQPQHF. For the CDR3, the DNA is TGTGCCAGCAGACCGGACAGGGCATTTCGGCAGCCCCAGCATTTT.

The chain uses TRBV4-1 and TRBJ2-2; TRBD2 matches at 14 bases. The J segment lost 6 bases and the V segment lost 1 base, leaving 1 base of the junction unmatched. The CDR3 is 16 amino acids. CDR1 and CDR2 (germline): MGHRA, YSYEKL. CDR3 coding DNA: TGCGCCAGCAGCCAAGGGACTAGCGGGAGGCCCGGGGAGCTGTTTTTT. Translating it yields CASSQGTSGRPGELFF.

The genes are TRBV6-5 and TRBJ2-4; 9 nucleotides line up with TRBD2. With V trimmed by 4 bases and J by 10 bases, 8 bases remained unmatched. This CDR3 contains 14 residues. Germline loops: CDR1 MNHEY, CDR2 SVGAGI. The CDR3 DNA reads TGTGCCAGCAGTTCGGCCGGGACTAGCAGAATTCAGTACTTC. It encodes CASSSAGTSRIQYF.

This clone was detected only once. The chain links TRBV27 to TRBJ2-7; perhaps TRBD2 as D (6 bases). Germline V gene data show CDR1 as MNHEY and CDR2 as SMNVEV (reference sequence). V was cut by 5 bases and J by 3 bases, with 11 bases left in between. The CDR3 extends over 13 amino acids. The CDR3 DNA reads TGTGCCAGCAGTGCCCAGGAGGGCTACGAGCAGTACTTC. It encodes CASSAQEGYEQYF.

The rearrangement joins TRBV29-1 to TRBJ2-7, with a tentative D call TRBD1 (6 bases). The CDR3 loop spans 12 amino acids. Trimming took 4 bases from V and 2 from J, leaving 9 bases between them. CDR1 is SQVTM, CDR2 ANQGSEA, per germline. The CDR3 sequence: CSVVQGTYEQYF. The CDR3, as DNA: TGCAGCGTTGTGCAGGGGACCTACGAGCAGTACTTC.

The chain employs TRBV28 and TRBJ1-5; the D gene is possibly TRBD1 (5 bases). Per the germline V gene, CDR1 is MDHEN and CDR2 is SYDVKM. The CDR3 runs to 12 residues. The V and J ends lost 8 bases and 4 bases respectively, with 9 bases between them. The CDR3 protein is CASRGGNQPQHF. In DNA form, the CDR3 reads TGTGCCAGCCGGGGGGGTAATCAGCCCCAGCATTTT.

This clone showed up just a few times. The chain couples TRBV5-1 to TRBJ1-3, with D unresolved. The V end lost 3 bases, the J end lost 2 bases, and 9 bases lay between the germline ends. The CDR3 runs to 14 residues. CDR1 SGHRS and CDR2 YFSETQ come from the germline V gene. The CDR3 loop reads CASSSGLTGNTIYF. CDR3 sequence (DNA): TGCGCCAGCAGCTCCGGACTCACTGGAAACACCATATATTTT.

The chain couples TRBV25-1 to TRBJ2-7, with TRBD1 matching 7 bases. Germline V gene data show CDR1 as MGHDK and CDR2 as SYGVNS. This CDR3 has 14 residues. The V segment lost 7 bases and the J segment 2 bases; nucleotides outside the gene matches: 8. CDR3: CASTDTGVPYEQYF. The CDR3 bases are TGTGCCAGCACAGACACAGGGGTCCCCTACGAGCAGTACTTC.

This clone showed up just once. The chain carries TRBV20-1 and TRBJ2-7, with D unresolved. V was shortened by 0 bases and J by 6 bases, with 6 bases between the two germline ends. The CDR3 spans 11 residues. Germline lookup yields CDR1 DFQATT and CDR2 SNEGSKA (reference sequence). CDR3 loop: CSARDPGEQYF. CDR3 nucleotide sequence: TGCAGTGCTAGAGATCCGGGCGAGCAGTACTTC.

The CDR3 is CASTSDPGQTYNEQFF. CDR3 nucleotide sequence: TGTGCCAGCACCTCCGATCCGGGACAGACCTACAATGAGCAGTTCTTC. V is TRBV5-4 and J is TRBJ2-1; the match to TRBD1 covers 7 bases. Germline V gene data show CDR1 as SGHNT and CDR2 as YYREEE (reference sequence). The length of the CDR3 is 16 residues. With V trimmed by 6 bases and J by 2 bases, 11 bases remained unmatched.

V gene TRBV5-1 combines with J gene TRBJ1-2, with D tentatively TRBD1 (5 bases). Trimming took off 10 bases at V and 0 bases at J, with 16 bases between the two ends. The CDR3 sequence is 14 residues long. Germline values: CDR1 SGHRS, CDR2 YFSETQ. CDR3 bases: TGCGCCGGAGGGACGGGAGCTTCTAACTATGGCTACACCTTC. Protein: CAGGTGASNYGYTF.

The chain couples TRBV4-1 to TRBJ1-2; 9 bases line up with TRBD1. V was clipped by 2 bases and J by 4 bases; unmatched bases: 8. CDR1 is MGHRA and CDR2 is YSYEKL in the germline V gene. This CDR3 has 16 residues. The CDR3 region is CASSQPTGGLGYGYTF. The CDR3, as DNA: TGCGCCAGCAGCCAACCGACAGGGGGGTTAGGCTATGGCTACACCTTC.

This chain joins TRBV27 and TRBJ2-1; TRBD2 matches at 14 bases. V lost 5 bases, J lost 8 bases, and 8 bases stayed unmatched. Germline V gene lookup returns CDR1 MNHEY and CDR2 SMNVEV (reference sequence). The CDR3 sequence is 16 residues long. The CDR3 protein is CASSPRTSGRLYEQFF. CDR3 sequence (DNA): TGTGCCAGCAGTCCCCGGACTAGCGGGAGGTTGTATGAGCAGTTCTTC.